This entry concerns a single TCR beta chain. Trimming took 6 bases from V and 3 from J; bases not matched to a gene: 2. CDR1 is SQVTM and CDR2 is ANQGSEA in the germline V gene. There are 13 residues in the CDR3. This record belongs to a study of regulatory T cells in long-lasting Graves disease. CDR3-region Arm-PCR and iRepertoire HTBI primers produced the TCR beta libraries. TCRdb analysed the multiplex PCR reads with MiXCR anew, one entry per CDR3 protein. The table shows hundreds of thousands of distinct CDR3 sequences, with roughly 17% occurring only once. Time point described: newly diagnosed GD, antithyroid drugs for less than 3 months. After RNA was extracted from PBMCs, the TCR library was made from it. This sample was also put to use in a study of T cells in Graves' hyperthyroidism and ophthalmopathy. That report notes: Disease duration under 2 months; hyperthyroidism patients were aged 18 to 65. Blood also held most thyroid clonotypes expanded beyond 0.001.

Specimen: peripheral blood mononuclear cells (PBMCs), collected at new diagnosis, from a patient treated with antithyroid drugs. This chain uses TRBV29-1 with TRBJ2-1; 10 bases align to TRBD2. The clonotype originates from a man aged 35 to 55 with Graves disease. The CDR3 sequence is CSVGTSVYNEQFF. The CDR3 DNA reads as TGCAGCGTAGGGACTAGCGTCTACAATGAGCAGTTCTTC.